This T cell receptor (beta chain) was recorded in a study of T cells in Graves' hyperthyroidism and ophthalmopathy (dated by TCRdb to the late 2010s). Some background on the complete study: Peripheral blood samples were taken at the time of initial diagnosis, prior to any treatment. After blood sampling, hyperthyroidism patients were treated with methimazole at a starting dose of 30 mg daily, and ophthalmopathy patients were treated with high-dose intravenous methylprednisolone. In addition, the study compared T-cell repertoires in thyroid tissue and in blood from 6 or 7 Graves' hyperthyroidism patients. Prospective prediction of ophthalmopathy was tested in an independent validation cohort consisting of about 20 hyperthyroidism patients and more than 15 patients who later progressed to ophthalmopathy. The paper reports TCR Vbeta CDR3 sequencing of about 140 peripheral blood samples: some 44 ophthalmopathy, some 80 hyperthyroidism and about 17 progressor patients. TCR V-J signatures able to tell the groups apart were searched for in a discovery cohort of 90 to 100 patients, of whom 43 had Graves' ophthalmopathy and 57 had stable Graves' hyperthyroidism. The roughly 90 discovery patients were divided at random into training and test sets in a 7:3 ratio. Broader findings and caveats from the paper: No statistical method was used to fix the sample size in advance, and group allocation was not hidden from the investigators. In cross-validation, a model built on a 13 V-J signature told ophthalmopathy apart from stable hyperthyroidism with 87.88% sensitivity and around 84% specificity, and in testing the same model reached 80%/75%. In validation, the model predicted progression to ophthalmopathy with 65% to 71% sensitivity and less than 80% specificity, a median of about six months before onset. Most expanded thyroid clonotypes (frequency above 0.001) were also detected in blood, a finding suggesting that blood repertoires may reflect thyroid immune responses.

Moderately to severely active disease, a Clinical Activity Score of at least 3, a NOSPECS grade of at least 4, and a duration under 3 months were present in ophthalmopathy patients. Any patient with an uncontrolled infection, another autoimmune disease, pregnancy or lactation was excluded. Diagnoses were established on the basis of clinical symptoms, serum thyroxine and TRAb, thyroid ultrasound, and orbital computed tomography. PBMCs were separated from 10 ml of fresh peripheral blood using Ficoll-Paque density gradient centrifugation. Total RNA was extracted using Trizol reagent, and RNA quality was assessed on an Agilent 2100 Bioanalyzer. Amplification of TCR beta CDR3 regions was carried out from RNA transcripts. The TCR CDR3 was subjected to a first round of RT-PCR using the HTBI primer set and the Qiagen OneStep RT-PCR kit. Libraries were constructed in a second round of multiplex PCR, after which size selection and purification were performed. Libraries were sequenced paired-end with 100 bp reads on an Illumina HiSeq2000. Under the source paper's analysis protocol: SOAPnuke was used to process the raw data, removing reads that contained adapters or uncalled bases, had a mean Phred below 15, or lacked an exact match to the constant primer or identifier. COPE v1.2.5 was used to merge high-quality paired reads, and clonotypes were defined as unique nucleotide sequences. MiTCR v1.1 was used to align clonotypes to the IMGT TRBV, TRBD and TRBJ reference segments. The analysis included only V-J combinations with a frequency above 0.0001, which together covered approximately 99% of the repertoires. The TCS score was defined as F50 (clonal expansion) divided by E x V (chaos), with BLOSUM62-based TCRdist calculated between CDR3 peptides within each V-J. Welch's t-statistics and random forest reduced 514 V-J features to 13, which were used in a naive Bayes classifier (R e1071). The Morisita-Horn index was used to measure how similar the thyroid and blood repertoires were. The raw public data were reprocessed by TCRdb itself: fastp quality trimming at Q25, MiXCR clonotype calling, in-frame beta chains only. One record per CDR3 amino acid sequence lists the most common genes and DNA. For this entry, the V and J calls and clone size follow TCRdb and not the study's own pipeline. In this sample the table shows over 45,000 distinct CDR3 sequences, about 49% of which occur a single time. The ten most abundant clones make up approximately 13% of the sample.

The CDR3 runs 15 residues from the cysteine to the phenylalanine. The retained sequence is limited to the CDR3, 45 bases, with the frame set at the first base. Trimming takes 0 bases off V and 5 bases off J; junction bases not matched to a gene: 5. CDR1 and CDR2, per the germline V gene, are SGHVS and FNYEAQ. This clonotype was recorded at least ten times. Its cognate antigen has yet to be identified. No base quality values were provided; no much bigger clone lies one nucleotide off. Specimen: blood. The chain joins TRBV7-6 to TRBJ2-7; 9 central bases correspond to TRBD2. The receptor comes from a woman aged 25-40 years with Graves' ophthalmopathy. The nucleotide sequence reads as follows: TGTGCCAGCAGCTTAGCAAGCGGGAGGTACAACGAGCAGTACTTC. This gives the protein CASSLASGRYNEQYF.